Below, one TCR beta chain is given with its context. This clone was counted a few times. Its antigen has not been determined. Within one base of it there is no much larger clone, and no base qualities were kept. This entry comes from a study of T cell responses to AZD1222 COVID-19 vaccine (dated by TCRdb to the early 2020s). For the study in its entirety: AZD1222 recipients whose second dose came at about 4 weeks and those whose second dose came at about 12 weeks were combined into one group, since spike-specific TCR depth and breadth did not differ between the two schedules. A total of more than 230 trial participants underwent TCR sequencing, of whom some 210 received two doses of AZD1222 and around 26 received two doses of the MenACWY control vaccine. Enrollment into the trials was organized by age into subgroups of 18-55, 56-69 and 70-plus years, and those subgroups contained approximately 160, 26 and 62 TCR-sequenced participants, respectively.

What the time point label conveys for this sample: baseline before first vaccination. The vaccinee samples were drawn from two UK trials, COV001 and COV002, one of which was a single-blind randomized controlled phase 2/3 trial testing AZD1222 (ChAdOx1 nCoV-19) in healthy adults. Trial participant PBMC samples were collected at day 0 and day 28 after the second dose for TCRbeta chain sequencing. Including cysteine and phenylalanine, the CDR3 has 18 amino acids. Of the read, only the CDR3 DNA is kept; its 54 bases are in frame from base 1. Study-wide findings and limitations: Reportedly, almost half of the unique spike-specific TCRs recognized epitopes lying outside the regions that are mutated in the B.1.351 and B.1.1.7 variants. Participants were mostly white British and included more females than males, and it was suggested by the authors that clonal diversity may have been underestimated. Because no day 14 peak-response samples were available, repertoires were characterized only after the peak T cell response. The vaccine-associated CD4 TCRs covered the entire spike protein, and the dominant responses fell in regions 160-218 and 743-854. After two AZD1222 doses, spike-specific TCR breadth and depth were significantly higher than at day 0 and than in MenACWY recipients. In the small 56-69-year group, the increase in depth fell short of significance, most likely because of low power. Conclusions about previously exposed vaccinees are limited, since just 6 or 7 AZD1222 recipients were seropositive for SARS-CoV-2 at baseline.

The CDR3 regions of human TCRbeta chains were analyzed by immunosequencing. In the source study's methods: TCRs in the repertoires were matched against a reference library of SARS-CoV-2-specific TCRs that had been generated with the MIRA antigen-specificity platform. Breadth was defined as the fraction of unique TCRs that were SARS-CoV-2-associated, and depth was defined as the fraction of total T cells that were SARS-CoV-2-associated. Using the MIRA data, every spike-specific TCR was mapped to the spike region that the TCR reacted to and assigned to either a CD4 or a CD8 class. Log10-transformed breadth and depth values were compared by one-way ANOVA with Sidak's multiple comparisons tests. TCRdb re-hosts the immuneACCESS table, in-frame sequences only. Its copies lack some clones; in the studies checked, an unresolved V gene accounts for under half of them, and the cause for the rest is not known. The V and J calls and the clone size are those of that table, but D and trimming were determined from the DNA. The sample table lists over 150,000 clones, about 91% of them with a count of one. The top ten hold more than 0.4% of the sample.

Sequencing used peripheral blood, obtained on day 0 of AZD1222 vaccination. The rearranged segments are TRBV21-1 and TRBJ2-1; the D call in the table, TRBD2, was not verified against the DNA. TRBV21-1 is given as a pseudogene. The TCR was taken from an adult in good health. This receptor carries the CDR3 CASIWVGLAEPPYNEQFF. The nucleotide sequence reads TGTGCCAGCATTTGGGTAGGGCTAGCGGAACCCCCCTACAATGAGCAGTTCTTC.